Sequencing of this T cell receptor beta chain was carried out in a study of cytomegalovirus exposure and HLA in healthy donors. Study-wide background: Among the approximately 400 donors who were genotyped, about 80% fell in the genetic ancestry cluster that is associated with self-reported Caucasian donors. Study-wide results and limits: The study listed 164 cytomegalovirus-associated TCR beta chains. More clonal expansion characterized HLA-associated TCR beta chains than equally common others in a later analysis.

A note on this clone: Its antigen is currently unknown.

The PCR contained 60 Vbeta and 13 Jbeta primers. Sequencing used immunoSEQ multiplex PCR; TCRdb keeps in-frame clones, though not all of them. Its table lists around 190,000 clones. V shed 7 bases and J shed 4 bases, with 16 bases lying between them. Germline CDR1 and CDR2: MNHNS and SASEGT. The CDR3 runs 14 residues. This sequence was found in a woman under 40 in good health and CMV-seropositive. The sequenced sample was PBMCs. The rearrangement links TRBV6-1 to TRBJ1-1, with D possibly matching TRBD1 (6 bases). The CDR3 DNA is TGTGCCAGCACCCAAAGGGGGTTACCCACTGAAGCTTTCTTT. Encoded protein: CASTQRGLPTEAFF.